The clone carrying this TCR beta chain was detected a few times. The target antigen is unknown. The sample belongs to a study of cytomegalovirus exposure and HLA in healthy donors. Study results and limitations: Data from an earlier analysis indicated that most TCR beta V segments were productive either about 87% or about 30% of the time.

The PCR had 60 Vbeta and 13 Jbeta primers. Clones were read by immunoSEQ multiplex PCR, and TCRdb kept only the in-frame ones, dropping some. The table includes 100,000 to 150,000 clones, approximately 71% detected once. The CDR3 extends over 13 amino acids. Looked up from germline, CDR1 is SGHRS and CDR2 is YFSETQ. This TCR was sampled from a woman in her forties or fifties in good health and CMV-seronegative. V is TRBV5-1 and J is TRBJ2-5, with D uncertain. The DNA end favors TRBJ2-7, so the J call may be wrong. The sample taken for sequencing was PBMCs. In DNA form, the CDR3 reads TGCGCCAGCAGCTTGGGGAGCCCCTACGAGCAGTACTTC. Its translation: CASSLGSPYEQYF.